This entry lists 31 T cell receptor beta chains sequenced from one sample in a study of PD-1 blockade in classical Hodgkin lymphoma. After autologous stem cell transplantation all patients relapsed, and prior brentuximab vedotin exposure differed between cohorts. Libraries were prepared by immunoSEQ multiplex PCR; TCRdb keeps only in-frame clonotypes and omits some of them. The table lists about 36,000 clones, roughly three quarters of them singletons. Material: peripheral blood mononuclear cells (PBMCs), obtained before the second cycle of nivolumab. The receptors derive from a human donor with classical Hodgkin lymphoma.

V and J are TRBV18 and TRBJ1-2, with D maybe TRBD1 (5 bases). CDR1 is KGHSH, CDR2 LQKENI, per germline. The CDR3 totals 16 residues. V lost 0 bases, J lost 0 bases, and 11 bases lay in between. CDR3 sequence (DNA): TGTGCCAGCTCACCACCGATCGGACACCCTAACTATGGCTACACCTTC. Translation: CASSPPIGHPNYGYTF.

This chain links TRBV5-1 with TRBJ1-1, with D tentatively TRBD1 (6 bases). Trimming removed 2 bases at V and 3 bases at J, with 11 bases between. Germline CDR1 is SGHRS and CDR2 is YFSETQ. The CDR3 totals 14 residues. The CDR3, as DNA: TGCGCCAGCAGCTTCAACGCAGGGGACACTGAAGCTTTCTTT. This encodes CASSFNAGDTEAFF.

The V and J genes are TRBV25-1 and TRBJ1-2; a weak D match, TRBD1 (6 bases). V lost 3 bases and J 8 bases, leaving 16 bases between the germline ends. Looked up from germline, CDR1 is MGHDK and CDR2 is SYGVNS. This CDR3 has 14 residues. CDR3 DNA: TGTGCCAGCAGTGACACAGGGAACCGTAGGGGCTACACCTTC. It yields the protein CASSDTGNRRGYTF.

This clone occurred a few times. The chain links TRBV4-2 to TRBJ2-5, with 10 bases identical to TRBD2. From germline, CDR1 is LGHNA and CDR2 YNFKEQ. Trimming took 4 bases from V and 4 from J; bases not matched to a gene: 9. This CDR3 contains 16 residues. The CDR3 bases are TGTGCCAGCAGCCGCCGTACTAGCGGGGCGGCAGAGACCCAGTACTTC. It yields the protein CASSRRTSGAAETQYF.

The chain uses TRBV28 and TRBJ1-3; 7 bases fit TRBD1. The CDR3 totals 14 residues. Trimming removed 6 bases from V and 2 bases from J; junction bases left unmatched: 4. Per the germline V gene, CDR1 is MDHEN and CDR2 is SYDVKM. CDR3 amino acids: CASRAGTAGNTIYF. CDR3 in DNA: TGTGCCAGCAGAGCCGGGACAGCTGGAAACACCATATATTTT.

V and J are TRBV4-2 and TRBJ2-6; possible D gene TRBD2, 5 bases. V shed 5 bases and J shed 0 bases, with 8 bases lying between them. Germline CDR1 reads LGHNA; CDR2 reads YNFKEQ. This CDR3 spans 15 amino acids. The CDR3 protein is CASSSRDSGANVLTF. The CDR3 bases are TGTGCCAGCAGCTCCCGGGACTCTGGGGCCAACGTCCTGACTTTC.

This rearrangement joins TRBV2 to TRBJ2-1; no clear D. V was trimmed by 4 bases and J by 5 bases, leaving 12 bases between them. Germline CDR1 and CDR2: SNHLY and FYNNEI. There are 14 residues in the CDR3. CDR3 region: CASSVLGLDNEQFF. CDR3 DNA: TGTGCCAGCAGTGTTCTGGGATTAGACAATGAGCAGTTCTTC. Full variable domain (rest looked up from reference TRBV2 and TRBJ2-1): EPEVTQTPSHQVTQMGQEVILRCVPISNHLYFYWYRQILGQKVEFLVSFYNNEISEKSEIFDDQFSVERPDGSNFTLKIRSTKLEDSAMYFCASSVLGLDNEQFFGPGTRLTVL.

About this clone itself: The junction shows a germline mismatch at one end, possibly a read error. Other DNA sequences in the sample encode the same CDR3. The chain uses TRBV7-9 and TRBJ2-7; the D gene is possibly TRBD1 (6 bases). The CDR3 extends over 13 amino acids. CDR1 is SEHNR, CDR2 FQNEAQ, per germline (reference sequence). The CDR3 loop is CASSLDRVDEQYF. The CDR3 region has the DNA TGTGCCAGCAGCTTAGACAGGGTTGACGAGCAGTACTTT. Full variable domain (rest looked up from reference TRBV7-9 and TRBJ2-7): DTGVSQNPRHKITKRGQNVTFRCDPISEHNRLYWYRQTLGQGPEFLTYFQNEAQLEKSRLLSDRFSAERPKGSFSTLEIQRTEQGDSAMYLCASSLDRVDEQYFGPGTRLTVT.

V is TRBV4-3 and J is TRBJ1-2; 8 bases line up with TRBD1. The junction had 12 bases not matched to a gene; V was cut back by 4 bases and J by 2 bases. CDR3 length: 17 amino acids. CDR1 and CDR2 from the germline V gene are LGHNA and YSLEER. The CDR3, as DNA: TGCGCCAGCAGCCCCCAGGGGGCAACAGTTACGAACTATGGCTACACCTTC. It is translated as CASSPQGATVTNYGYTF.

This clone was seen a few times. The chain carries TRBV10-3 and TRBJ2-1; 9 positions match TRBD2. The ends lost 7 bases at V and 0 bases at J; junction bases unmatched: 4. The CDR3 contains 15 residues. Germline assignment: CDR1 ENHRY and CDR2 SYGVKD. CDR3 nucleotide sequence: TGTGCCATCACGCGGGAGGGGAGCTCCTACAATGAGCAGTTCTTC. Translation: CAITREGSSYNEQFF.

The rearrangement uses TRBV5-8 and TRBJ2-7; tentatively, D is TRBD1 or TRBD2 (5 bases each). Germline CDR1 SGHTS, CDR2 YDEGEE. Between the trimmed V and J ends, which lost 2 bases and 3 bases, there was a span of 15 bases. This CDR3 spans 15 amino acids. CDR3 region: CASSFGTQSFYEQYF. The CDR3 DNA follows: TGTGCCAGCAGCTTTGGGACCCAGAGTTTCTACGAGCAGTACTTC.

V usage is TRBV10-3 and J usage is TRBJ2-4; unclear D gene. V was shortened by 4 bases and J by 3 bases, with 4 bases between the two germline ends. The germline V gene encodes CDR1 ENHRY and CDR2 SYGVKD. The CDR3 extends over 12 amino acids. The DNA of the CDR3 is TGTGCCATCAGTGCGGACAAAAACATTCAGTACTTC. This gives the protein CAISADKNIQYF.

The chain has TRBV5-4 and TRBJ1-1; a weak D match, TRBD1 (5 bases). Germline-derived CDR1 and CDR2 are SGHNT and YYREEE (reference sequence). The CDR3 has 14 amino acids. V gave up 6 bases and J gave up 1 base, with 13 bases separating them. CDR3 sequence (DNA): TGTGCCAGCACCCCAGACGGGGGGAACACTGAAGCTTTCTTT. This sequence encodes CASTPDGGNTEAFF.

This clone was recorded a few times. This chain connects TRBV4-2 to TRBJ1-1; 9 nucleotides match TRBD1. Germline CDR1 LGHNA, CDR2 YNFKEQ. Trimming took 3 bases from V and 5 from J; bases not matched to a gene: 4. The CDR3 is made up of 14 amino acids. The CDR3 protein is CASSHRQGGTEAFF. The DNA of the CDR3 is TGTGCCAGCAGCCATCGACAGGGGGGGACTGAAGCTTTCTTT.

This clone was detected only once. The rearrangement links TRBV10-3 to TRBJ2-5, with 12 bases fitting TRBD1. V lost 2 bases to trimming and J lost 6 bases; unmatched junction nucleotides: 7. CDR1 ENHRY and CDR2 SYGVKD come from the germline V gene. The CDR3 covers 16 residues. The CDR3 DNA follows: TGTGCCATCAGTGAGACGGGACAGGGGGCCGTAAAGACCCAGTACTTC. This gives the protein CAISETGQGAVKTQYF.

V and J are TRBV5-4 and TRBJ1-2; TRBD1 agrees at 11 bases. The J segment lost 4 bases and the V segment lost 5 bases, leaving 10 bases of the junction unmatched. The CDR3 extends over 16 amino acids. Germline V lookup: CDR1 SGHNT, CDR2 YYREEE (reference sequence). The DNA of the CDR3 is TGTGCCAGCAGGCGGACAGGGGGCCCCCAACTCTATGGCTACACCTTC. It translates to CASRRTGGPQLYGYTF.

The chain combines TRBV7-9 with TRBJ2-2; D is uncertain. The germline V gene has CDR1 SEHNR and CDR2 FQNEAQ (reference sequence). Trimming stripped 2 bases from V and 4 bases from J, with 5 bases between. This CDR3 region has 13 residues. The DNA for the CDR3 is TGTGCCAGCAGCTTAATCATCACCGGGGAGCTGTTTTTT. Its translation: CASSLIITGELFF.

This clone was recorded a few times. The chain joins TRBV5-5 to TRBJ2-1, with TRBD2 as a possible D gene (5 bases). Germline assignment: CDR1 SGHKS and CDR2 YYEKEE (reference sequence). The ends were cut back, 2 bases at V and 10 bases at J, with 16 bases in the middle. This CDR3 region has 14 residues. This chain's CDR3 is CASSFPGIRGEQFF. The CDR3 DNA follows: TGTGCCAGCAGCTTCCCCGGGATCCGCGGGGAGCAGTTCTTC.

This rearrangement joins TRBV5-1 to TRBJ2-1, with 11 bases matching TRBD1. This CDR3 contains 15 residues. V lost 1 base and J lost 5; bases outside the gene matches: 2. Germline V CDR1 and CDR2: SGHRS, YFSETQ. This chain's CDR3 is CASSLRTGGNNEQFF. In DNA form, the CDR3 reads TGCGCCAGCAGCTTGAGGACAGGGGGCAACAATGAGCAGTTCTTC.

The rearrangement links TRBV11-2 to TRBJ2-2, with D tentatively TRBD1 (6 bases). The germline CDR1 and CDR2 sequences are SGHAT and FQNNGV. CDR3 length: 14 amino acids. V lost 4 bases to trimming and J lost 4 bases, with 10 bases between them. The CDR3 DNA sequence: TGTGCCAGCAGCTCGCAGGGGTTCACCGGGGAGCTGTTTTTT. Translated, it gives CASSSQGFTGELFF.

The rearrangement uses TRBV5-1 and TRBJ2-7; 9 nucleotides match TRBD1. CDR3 length equals 14 residues. Trimming took 4 bases from V and 5 from J; bases not matched to a gene: 7. CDR1 SGHRS and CDR2 YFSETQ come from the germline V gene. CDR3 in amino acids: CASSTQGQGNEQYF. The CDR3 region has the DNA TGCGCCAGCAGCACTCAGGGACAGGGCAACGAGCAGTACTTC.

The rearrangement uses TRBV5-1 and TRBJ1-1; 10 bases match TRBD1. Looked up from germline, CDR1 is SGHRS and CDR2 is YFSETQ. The CDR3 extends over 15 amino acids. After removal of 4 bases from V and 4 bases from J, the junction contained 7 bases not matched to a gene. The CDR3 loop reads CASSALTGGGTEAFF. The CDR3 DNA reads as TGCGCCAGCAGCGCGTTGACAGGGGGCGGCACTGAAGCTTTCTTT.

The chain has TRBV4-3 and TRBJ2-1, with D possibly TRBD2 on 5 matching bases. CDR1 and CDR2 from the germline V gene are LGHNA and YSLEER. This CDR3 contains 16 residues. Trimming removed 0 bases from V and 7 bases from J, with 16 bases in between. CDR3 coding DNA: TGCGCCAGCAGCCAAGATCTAACGCTAGCTTCTAATGAGCAGTTCTTC. Protein product: CASSQDLTLASNEQFF.

The rearrangement joins TRBV7-2 to TRBJ2-2, with 9 positions matching TRBD2. In germline, CDR1 is SGHTA, CDR2 FQGNSA. The CDR3 has 16 amino acids. V shed 1 base and J 4 bases; nucleotides not matched to a gene: 4. The CDR3 reads CASSLEGAGGTGELFF. The CDR3 nucleotides are TGTGCCAGCAGCTTAGAGGGAGCGGGGGGCACCGGGGAGCTGTTTTTT.

The V call is TRBV9, the J call TRBJ2-2; D assignment may be TRBD1 or TRBD2 (6 bases each). The CDR3 runs 15 residues. Germline loops: CDR1 SGDLS, CDR2 YYNGEE. Trimming removed 0 bases at V and 2 bases at J, with 8 bases between. CDR3 nucleotide sequence: TGTGCCAGCAGCGTAGGGGGGGCAAACACCGGGGAGCTGTTTTTT. Its protein is CASSVGGANTGELFF.

This clone was seen a single time. The chain recombines TRBV29-1 with TRBJ1-1; D perhaps matches TRBD1 (5 bases). The length of the CDR3 is 15 residues. V shed 6 bases and J shed 4 bases, with 21 bases lying between them. Per the germline V gene, CDR1 is SQVTM and CDR2 is ANQGSEA. The CDR3, as DNA: TGCAGCGTGAATCGGGGCGGGGTGGGGGGCACTGAAGCTTTCTTT. Protein product: CSVNRGGVGGTEAFF. Full variable domain (missing parts from reference TRBV29-1 and TRBJ1-1): SAVISQKPSRDICQRGTSLTIQCQVDSQVTMMFWYRQQPGQSLTLIATANQGSEATYESGFVIDKFPISRPNLTFSTLTVSNMSPEDSSIYLCSVNRGGVGGTEAFFGQGTRLTVV.

V usage is TRBV4-2 and J usage is TRBJ2-5; the match to TRBD1 covers 7 bases. The germline CDR1 and CDR2 sequences are LGHNA and YNFKEQ. Trimming cost V 0 bases and J 2 bases; bases outside gene matches: 3. The CDR3 sequence is 15 residues long. The CDR3 here is CASSQEGQLQETQYF. The DNA for the CDR3 is TGTGCCAGCAGCCAAGAGGGACAGCTTCAAGAGACCCAGTACTTC.

This sequence joins TRBV4-1 and TRBJ1-3; TRBD1 agrees at 7 bases. CDR1 and CDR2 (germline): MGHRA, YSYEKL. The V gene end was trimmed by 3 bases and the J gene end by 0 bases; junction bases not matched to a gene: 2. This CDR3 is 15 amino acids long. For the CDR3, the DNA is TGCGCCAGCAGCCAGGGACAGACCTCTGGAAACACCATATATTTT. It encodes CASSQGQTSGNTIYF.

The V and J genes are TRBV11-3 and TRBJ2-7, with 7 nucleotides matching TRBD2. With 5 bases clipped from V and 2 bases from J, the junction kept 6 bases outside the gene matches. Germline V gene data show CDR1 as SGHNT and CDR2 as YENEEA. This CDR3 is built from 14 residues. The CDR3 DNA reads as TGTGCCAGCAGCCCGCGGGGGAGCCCCTACGAGCAGTACTTC. Amino acids: CASSPRGSPYEQYF.

The V and J genes are TRBV5-1 and TRBJ1-6; D is unresolved. CDR1 is SGHRS, CDR2 YFSETQ, per germline. Trimming left V 0 bases short and J 6 bases short, with 4 bases between. This CDR3 region has 13 residues. CDR3 coding DNA: TGCGCCAGCAGCTTGGACAGTAATTCACCCCTCCACTTT. Its translation: CASSLDSNSPLHF.

The CDR3 sequence: CASSAGQFNVLTF. The DNA for the CDR3 is TGTGCCAGCAGCGCAGGGCAATTCAACGTCCTGACTTTC. The chain links TRBV7-9 to TRBJ2-6, with a possible D match to TRBD1 (5 bases). CDR1 is SEHNR, CDR2 FQNEAQ, per germline (reference sequence). Trimming shortened V by 5 bases and J by 9 bases, and 11 bases separated the two germline ends. This CDR3 region has 13 residues.